The present TCR beta chain was sequenced within a study of cytomegalovirus exposure and HLA in healthy donors. Use of 60 Vbeta and 13 Jbeta primers characterized the PCR. The data were produced by immunoSEQ multiplex PCR, yet TCRdb's version contains in-frame clones alone and is incomplete. The sample lists fewer than 300,000 clones, 70% to 90% occurring once. The V segment lost 3 bases and the J segment 1 base; nucleotides outside the gene matches: 1. Germline V gene data show CDR1 as LNHDA and CDR2 as SQIVND (reference sequence). The CDR3 sequence is 15 residues long. Worth noting for this clone: Its specificity is not known.

Study findings and constraints: Generally TCR sequences proved uncommon, though certain public TCRs appeared in numerous donors.

This receptor was obtained from a man aged 35-49 years in good health and CMV-seropositive. The chain combines TRBV19 with TRBJ1-5; 9 bases fit TRBD1. Sequencing input: PBMCs. CDR3 protein: CASSIDRGSNQPQHF. CDR3 nucleotides: TGTGCCAGTAGTATCGACAGGGGGAGCAATCAGCCCCAGCATTTT.